The present T cell receptor (beta chain) was sequenced within a study of regulatory T cells in long-lasting Graves disease. In the study overall: Graves' patients who were just diagnosed had used antithyroid drugs for under 3 months.

The ends lost 2 bases at V and 6 bases at J; junction bases unmatched: 7. This CDR3 has 16 amino acids. The germline V gene has CDR1 MDHEN and CDR2 SYDVKM. As to time point: newly diagnosed GD, antithyroid drugs for less than 3 months. Researchers made the TCR library from RNA that was extracted from PBMCs. Graves' disease diagnoses followed American Thyroid Association guidelines. Regarding the study as a whole: Favored usage of TRBV28, TRBJ1-2 and TRBJ2-5 was recorded in persistent disease.

Construction of TCR beta libraries relied on iRepertoire HTBI primers and on Arm-PCR targeting CDR3 regions. TCRdb redid the calling of the multiplex PCR reads with MiXCR, one entry per CDR3 protein. The sample contains fewer than 550,000 distinct CDR3 sequences, about 16% of which appear only once. This clonotype has ten or more counts. The antigen is not known. This same sample was also taken into another study, of T cells in Graves' hyperthyroidism and ophthalmopathy. In that study: Hyperthyroidism patients were newly diagnosed, had disease duration under 2 months, and were aged 18 to 65 years.

This material consisted of peripheral blood mononuclear cells (PBMCs), taken at new diagnosis, from a patient treated with antithyroid drugs. The TCR comes from a woman between 18 and 29 years old with Graves disease. The chain joins TRBV28 to TRBJ2-5, with 12 bases identical to TRBD1. CDR3 DNA sequence: TGTGCCAGCAGTTTAATGGGGACAGGGGGCGGGAAGACCCAGTACTTC. Translating it yields CASSLMGTGGGKTQYF.